These 7 T cell receptor beta chains share one sample of origin, sequenced in a study of T-cell reconstitution after alpha-beta-depleted transplantation in children. Unique molecular identifiers were incorporated into the prepared TCRbeta library. MiXCR, run by TCRdb on the PCR reads, gives a single entry per CDR3 protein. The sample lists some 640,000 distinct CDR3 sequences, roughly 15% seen once, with 0.8% to 1.1% in the top ten. The sequenced sample was PBMCs from the stem cell graft donor, obtained from the stem cell graft. Source of these receptors: a human donor who donated a stem cell graft to a child with acute myeloid leukemia.

The CDR3, as DNA: TGTGCCAGCTCACCATTGGACACAGCAAATGAGCAGTTCTTC. Translated, it gives CASSPLDTANEQFF. The chain recombines TRBV18 with TRBJ2-1, with D possibly matching TRBD1 (5 bases). CDR1 is KGHSH, CDR2 LQKENI, per germline. CDR3 size: 14 residues. With 2 bases removed from V and 7 bases from J, the gap between germline ends came to 12 bases. Full variable domain (remainder filled in from reference TRBV18 and TRBJ2-1): NAGVMQNPRHLVRRRGQEARLRCSPMKGHSHVYWYRQLPEEGLKFMVYLQKENIIDESGMPKERFSAEFPKEGPSILRIQQVVRGDSAAYFCASSPLDTANEQFFGPGTRLTVL.

The chain is built from TRBV28 and TRBJ1-2, with D possibly being TRBD1 (5 bases). With 8 bases removed from V and 0 bases from J, the gap between germline ends came to 13 bases. This CDR3 spans 14 amino acids. The germline V gene has CDR1 MDHEN and CDR2 SYDVKM. CDR3 DNA sequence: TGTGCCAGCGTTCCCGGGACGGCTAACTATGGCTACACCTTC. Translated, it gives CASVPGTANYGYTF.

The V gene is TRBV19, the J gene TRBJ2-1; TRBD2 aligns across 8 bases. The CDR3 sequence is 16 residues long. Germline trimming cut 6 bases from V and 5 bases from J; bases unmatched to any gene: 12. The germline CDR1 and CDR2 sequences are LNHDA and SQIVND (reference sequence). CDR3 sequence reads: CASSGRGLVPDNEQFF. CDR3 nucleotide sequence: TGTGCCAGTAGCGGGCGGGGACTAGTCCCTGACAATGAGCAGTTCTTC.

At least ten counts were recorded for this clonotype. This rearrangement joins TRBV29-1 to TRBJ2-3; possibly TRBD1 or TRBD2 for D (5 bases each). Germline CDR1 reads SQVTM; CDR2 reads ANQGSEA. Trimming took off 7 bases at V and 2 bases at J, with 22 bases between the two ends. The CDR3 length is 16 residues. The chain's CDR3 is CSAPGGRGSFTDTQYF. In DNA form, the CDR3 reads TGCAGCGCCCCTGGCGGTCGGGGCAGCTTCACAGATACGCAGTATTTT.

This clonotype appeared a single time. The chain links TRBV2 to TRBJ2-7, with D possibly matching TRBD2 (5 bases). Germline CDR1 reads SNHLY; CDR2 reads FYNNEI. The CDR3 is 15 amino acids. V lost 2 bases and J lost 0, with 11 bases in between. The CDR3 coding sequence is TGTGCCAGCAGTGAATGGCGGGTTCGCTCCTACGAGCAGTACTTC. Residues: CASSEWRVRSYEQYF.

The genes are TRBV4-2 and TRBJ1-6, with unresolved D. V dropped 0 bases and J dropped 6 bases, with 9 bases sitting between them. The CDR3 consists of 15 residues. Germline values: CDR1 LGHNA, CDR2 YNFKEQ. Written as DNA, the CDR3 is TGTGCCAGCAGCCAAGAGTTGCGGCTTAATTCACCCCTCCACTTT. Protein product: CASSQELRLNSPLHF.

This clonotype occurred many times. This chain connects TRBV15 to TRBJ2-7, with 12 nucleotides matching TRBD2. The trim removed 5 bases at V and 3 bases at J, leaving 5 bases unmatched. The CDR3 length is 15 residues. The germline CDR1 and CDR2 sequences are LNHNV and YYDKDF (reference sequence). This CDR3 is CATSAGTSGYYEQYF. CDR3 nucleotide sequence: TGTGCCACCAGCGCCGGGACTAGCGGGTACTACGAGCAGTACTTC.